The clone carrying this T cell receptor beta chain was recorded a few times. These data come from a study of preoperative IRX-2 immunotherapy in early breast cancer. Looked up from germline, CDR1 is MNHGY and CDR2 is SAAAGT. The CDR3 has 14 amino acids. V dropped 8 bases and J dropped 4; count of bases not matched to a gene: 7. The assay was immunoSEQ multiplex PCR, and TCRdb's table has in-frame clones only and misses some. The repertoire holds approximately 3,000 clones, with roughly 80% as singletons. The sample's treatment: preoperative locoregional IRX-2 cytokine immunotherapy. This phase Ib study tested locoregional IRX-2 cytokine immunotherapy given before surgery.

The sample consisted of tumor tissue, taken after IRX-2 immunotherapy. The clonotype originates from a human donor with breast cancer. This sequence joins TRBV6-8 and TRBJ1-4, with TRBD1 matching 7 bases. The CDR3 region has the DNA TGTGCCAGCTGCCCAGACAGGGTTAATGAAAAACTGTTTTTT. It is translated as CASCPDRVNEKLFF.